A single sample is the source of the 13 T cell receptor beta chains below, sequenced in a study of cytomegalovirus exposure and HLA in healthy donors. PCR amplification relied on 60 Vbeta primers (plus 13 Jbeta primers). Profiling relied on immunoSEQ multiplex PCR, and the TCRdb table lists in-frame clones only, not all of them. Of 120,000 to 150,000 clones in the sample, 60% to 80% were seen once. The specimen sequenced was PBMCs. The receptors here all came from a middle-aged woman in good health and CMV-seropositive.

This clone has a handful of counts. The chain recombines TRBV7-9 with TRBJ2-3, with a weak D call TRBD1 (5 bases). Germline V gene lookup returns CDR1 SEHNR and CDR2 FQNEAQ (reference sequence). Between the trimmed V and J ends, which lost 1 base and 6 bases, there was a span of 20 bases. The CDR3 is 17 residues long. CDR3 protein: CASSLGSVAGIADTQYF. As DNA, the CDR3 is TGTGCCAGCAGCTTAGGGAGTGTGGCAGGGATTGCGGATACGCAGTATTTT.

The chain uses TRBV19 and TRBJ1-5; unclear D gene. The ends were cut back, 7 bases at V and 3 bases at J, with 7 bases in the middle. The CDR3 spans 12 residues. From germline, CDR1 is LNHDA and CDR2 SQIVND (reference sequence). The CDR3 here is CASTLDNQPQHF. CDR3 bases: TGTGCCAGTACCTTAGACAATCAGCCCCAGCATTTT.

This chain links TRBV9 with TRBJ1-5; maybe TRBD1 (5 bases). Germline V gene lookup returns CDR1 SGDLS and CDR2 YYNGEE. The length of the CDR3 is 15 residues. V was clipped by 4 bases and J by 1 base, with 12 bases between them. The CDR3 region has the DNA TGTGCCAGCAGCTCCGCGGGGCTGAGCAATCAGCCCCAGCATTTT. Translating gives CASSSAGLSNQPQHF.

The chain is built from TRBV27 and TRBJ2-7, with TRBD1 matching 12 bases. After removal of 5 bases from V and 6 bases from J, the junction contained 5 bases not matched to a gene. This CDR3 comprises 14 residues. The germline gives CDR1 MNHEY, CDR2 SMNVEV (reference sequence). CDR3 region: CASSTGTGGAEQYF. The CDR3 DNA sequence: TGTGCCAGCAGTACCGGGACAGGGGGCGCCGAGCAGTACTTC.

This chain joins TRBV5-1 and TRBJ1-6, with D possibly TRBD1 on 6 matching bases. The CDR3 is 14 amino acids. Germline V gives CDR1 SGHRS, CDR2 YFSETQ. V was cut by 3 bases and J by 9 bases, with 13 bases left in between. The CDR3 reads CASSYEGGISPLHF. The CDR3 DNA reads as TGCGCCAGCAGCTACGAGGGGGGGATTTCACCCCTCCACTTT. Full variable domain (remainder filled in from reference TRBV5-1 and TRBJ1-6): KAGVTQTPRYLIKTRGQQVTLSCSPISGHRSVSWYQQTPGQGLQFLFEYFSETQRNKGNFPGRFSGRQFSNSRSEMNVSTLELGDSALYLCASSYEGGISPLHFGNGTRLTVT.

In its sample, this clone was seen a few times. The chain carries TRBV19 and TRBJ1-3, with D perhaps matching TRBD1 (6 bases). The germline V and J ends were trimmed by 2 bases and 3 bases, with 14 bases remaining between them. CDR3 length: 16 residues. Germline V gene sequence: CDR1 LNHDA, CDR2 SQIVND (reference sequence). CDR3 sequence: CASSILGQNFGNTIYF. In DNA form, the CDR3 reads TGTGCCAGTAGTATATTGGGACAAAACTTTGGAAACACCATATATTTT. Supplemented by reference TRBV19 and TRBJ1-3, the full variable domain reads DGGITQSPKYLFRKEGQNVTLSCEQNLNHDAMYWYRQDPGQGLRLIYYSQIVNDFQKGDIAEGYSVSREKKESFPLTVTSAQKNPTAFYLCASSILGQNFGNTIYFGEGSWLTVV.

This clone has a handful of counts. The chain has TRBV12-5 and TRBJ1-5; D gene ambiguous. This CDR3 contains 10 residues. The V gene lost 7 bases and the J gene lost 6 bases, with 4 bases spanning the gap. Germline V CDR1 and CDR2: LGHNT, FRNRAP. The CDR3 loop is CASAPQPQHF. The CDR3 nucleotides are TGTGCTAGTGCTCCTCAGCCCCAGCATTTT. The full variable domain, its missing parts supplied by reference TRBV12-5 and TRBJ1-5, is DARVTQTPRHKVTEMGQEVTMRCQPILGHNTVFWYRQTMMQGLELLAYFRNRAPLDDSGMPKDRFSAEMPDATLATLKIQPSEPRDSAVYFCASAPQPQHFGDGTRLSIL.

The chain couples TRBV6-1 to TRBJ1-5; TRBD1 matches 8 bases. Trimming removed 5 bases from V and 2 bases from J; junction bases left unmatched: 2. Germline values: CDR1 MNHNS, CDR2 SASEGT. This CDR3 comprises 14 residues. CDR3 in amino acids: CASSSTGGNQPQHF. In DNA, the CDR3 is TGTGCCAGCAGTTCGACAGGGGGCAATCAGCCCCAGCATTTT.

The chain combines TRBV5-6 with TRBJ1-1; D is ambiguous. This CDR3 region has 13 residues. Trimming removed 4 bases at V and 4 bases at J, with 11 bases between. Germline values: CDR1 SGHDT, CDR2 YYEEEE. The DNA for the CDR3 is TGTGCCAGCAGCAGACCACCGGGCACTGAAGCTTTCTTT. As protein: CASSRPPGTEAFF.

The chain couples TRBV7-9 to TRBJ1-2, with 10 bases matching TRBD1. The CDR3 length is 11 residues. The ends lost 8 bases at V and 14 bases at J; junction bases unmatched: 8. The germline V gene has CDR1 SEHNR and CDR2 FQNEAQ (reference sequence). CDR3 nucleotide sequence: TGTGCCAGCGCTAGGACAGGGGGTCCAACCTTC. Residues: CASARTGGPTF.

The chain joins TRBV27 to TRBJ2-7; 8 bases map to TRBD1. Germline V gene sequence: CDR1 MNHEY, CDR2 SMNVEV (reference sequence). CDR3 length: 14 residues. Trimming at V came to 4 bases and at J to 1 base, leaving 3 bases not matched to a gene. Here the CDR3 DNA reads TGTGCCAGCAGTTCGTGGACAGGGTCCTACGAGCAGTACTTC. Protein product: CASSSWTGSYEQYF.

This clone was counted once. CDR3 residues: CASQAYGYTF. The CDR3 coding sequence is TGTGCCAGCCAGGCCTATGGCTACACCTTC. The chain combines TRBV6-1 with TRBJ1-2; D uncertain. The germline gives CDR1 MNHNS, CDR2 SASEGT. The CDR3 runs to 10 residues. Trimming pared 8 bases from V and 4 bases from J, leaving 5 bases between.

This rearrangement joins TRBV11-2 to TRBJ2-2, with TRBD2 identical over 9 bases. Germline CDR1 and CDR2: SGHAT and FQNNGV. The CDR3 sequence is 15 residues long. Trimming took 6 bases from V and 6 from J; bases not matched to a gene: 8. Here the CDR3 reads CASRVSGGIAGELFF. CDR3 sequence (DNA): TGTGCCAGCAGGGTTAGCGGGGGTATCGCCGGGGAGCTGTTTTTT.